The 26 T cell receptor beta chains reported below all come from one sample, sequenced in a study of T cells after yellow fever vaccination. TCRdb processed the 5' RACE reads anew with MiXCR; each CDR3 protein has one entry. The sample includes hundreds of thousands of distinct CDR3 sequences, approximately 13% of them seen just once. The starting material was CD4+ T cells sorted from PBMCs, obtained 15 days after the yellow fever booster vaccination. Receptors were obtained from a man aged 18 to 30 who received the YFV17D yellow fever vaccine.

Only one count was recorded for this clonotype. The V and J genes are TRBV20-1 and TRBJ2-5, with a weak D call TRBD2 (6 bases). Germline V gene lookup returns CDR1 DFQATT and CDR2 SNEGSKA (reference sequence). Trimming removed 3 bases at V and 1 base at J, with 12 bases between. The CDR3 spans 14 residues. The CDR3 region is CSARAGLLQETQYF. In nucleotides, the CDR3 is TGCAGTGCTAGGGCGGGACTCCTCCAAGAGACCCAGTACTTC.

A few counts support this clonotype. The V gene is TRBV7-2, the J gene TRBJ2-3; 7 bases are shared with TRBD2. Trimming at V came to 2 bases and at J to 1 base, leaving 18 bases not matched to a gene. Germline V gene data show CDR1 as SGHTA and CDR2 as FQGNSA. This CDR3 contains 20 residues. The CDR3 loop is CASSLRWASGSTPRTDTQYF. The CDR3 bases are TGTGCCAGCAGCTTACGTTGGGCTAGCGGTTCAACGCCTCGCACAGATACGCAGTATTTT.

This chain links TRBV6-1 with TRBJ1-4; 9 nucleotides align to TRBD1. There are 17 residues in the CDR3. Germline trimming cut 4 bases from V and 0 bases from J; bases unmatched to any gene: 6. The germline V gene has CDR1 MNHNS and CDR2 SASEGT. DNA for the CDR3: TGTGCCAGCAGTGGAGGACAGGGGACAGCAACTAATGAAAAACTGTTTTTT. The encoded protein is CASSGGQGTATNEKLFF.

The chain has TRBV3-1 and TRBJ2-5; D is undetermined. Per the germline V gene, CDR1 is LGHDT and CDR2 is YNNKEL (reference sequence). The CDR3 spans 12 residues. V lost 4 bases and J lost 5, with 8 bases in between. The CDR3, as DNA: TGTGCCAGCAGCCGAACGGAGGAGACCCAGTACTTC. Protein sequence: CASSRTEETQYF.

In this sample, this clonotype turned up a few times. The gene calls are TRBV20-1 and TRBJ1-2, with TRBD1 identical over 7 bases. This CDR3 is built from 14 residues. Per germline, CDR1 DFQATT and CDR2 SNEGSKA (reference sequence). The V segment lost 6 bases and the J segment 3 bases; nucleotides outside the gene matches: 10. The CDR3, as DNA: TGCAGTGCCTCCAGACAGGGCCAGGACTATGGCTACACCTTC. Encoded protein: CSASRQGQDYGYTF.

This chain connects TRBV20-1 to TRBJ2-5; maybe TRBD2 (6 bases). The length of the CDR3 is 12 residues. Trimming stripped 5 bases from V and 3 bases from J, with 10 bases between. Germline lookup yields CDR1 DFQATT and CDR2 SNEGSKA (reference sequence). The DNA of the CDR3 is TGCAGTGCTTGGGGGGATGAAGAGACCCAGTACTTC. As protein: CSAWGDEETQYF.

V usage is TRBV11-2 and J usage is TRBJ2-1, with TRBD1 matching 10 bases. The CDR3 totals 16 residues. Trimming removed 6 bases from V and 6 bases from J; junction bases left unmatched: 11. From germline, CDR1 is SGHAT and CDR2 FQNNGV. CDR3 DNA sequence: TGTGCCAGCAGTCATACCGGGACAGGGGCCTTCAATGAGCAGTTCTTC. Protein: CASSHTGTGAFNEQFF. The whole variable domain, remainder taken from reference TRBV11-2 and TRBJ2-1, is EAGVAQSPRYKIIEKRQSVAFWCNPISGHATLYWYQQILGQGPKLLIQFQNNGVVDDSQLPKDRFSAERLKGVDSTLKIQPAKLEDSAVYLCASSHTGTGAFNEQFFGPGTRLTVL.

J is TRBJ2-2 and V is TRBV19; D is unresolved. This CDR3 contains 15 residues. CDR1 and CDR2 (germline): LNHDA, SQIVND (reference sequence). V was shortened by 5 bases and J by 4 bases, with 14 bases between the two germline ends. CDR3 amino acids: CASSPGPGPTGELFF. The CDR3 DNA reads as TGTGCCAGTAGTCCCGGCCCGGGCCCCACCGGGGAGCTGTTTTTT.

V gene TRBV28 combines with J gene TRBJ2-3; TRBD2 might be the D (5 bases). The germline V and J ends were trimmed by 3 bases and 3 bases, with 10 bases remaining between them. CDR3 size: 14 residues. Germline CDR1 and CDR2: MDHEN and SYDVKM. The CDR3, as DNA: TGTGCCAGCAGTTTTAGGAGGATTACAGATACGCAGTATTTT. It encodes CASSFRRITDTQYF. Full variable domain (rest looked up from reference TRBV28 and TRBJ2-3): DVKVTQSSRYLVKRTGEKVFLECVQDMDHENMFWYRQDPGLGLRLIYFSYDVKMKEKGDIPEGYSVSREKKERFSLILESASTNQTSMYLCASSFRRITDTQYFGPGTRLTVL.

The chain couples TRBV12-3 or TRBV12-4 to TRBJ1-1; D perhaps matches TRBD1 (6 bases). This CDR3 is built from 13 residues. V lost 8 bases and J lost 2, with 12 bases in between. In DNA, the CDR3 is TGTGCCAGCCTCAGGGGAGGTAACACTGAAGCTTTCTTT. Its protein product is CASLRGGNTEAFF.

This clonotype was seen only a few times. The J gene is TRBJ1-1, the V gene TRBV6-5, with TRBD1 matching over 7 bases. The junction had 12 bases not matched to a gene; V was cut back by 1 base and J by 1 base. CDR1 is MNHEY and CDR2 is SVGAGI in the germline V gene. The CDR3 contains 18 residues. CDR3 nucleotide sequence: TGTGCCAGCAGTTACTTAGCGGGAGGAGGGGGCGGGAACACTGAAGCTTTCTTT. Translated, it gives CASSYLAGGGGGNTEAFF.

This clonotype was counted a few times. The chain joins TRBV7-2 to TRBJ2-5; tentatively, D is TRBD1 (6 bases). The germline gives CDR1 SGHTA, CDR2 FQGNSA. CDR3 length equals 15 residues. Trimming left V 3 bases short and J 1 base short, with 12 bases between. The CDR3 region has the DNA TGTGCCAGCAGCTTCAATGGACAGTTCCAAGAGACCCAGTACTTC. It is translated as CASSFNGQFQETQYF.

This clonotype was counted at least ten times. The chain is built from TRBV7-2 and TRBJ2-2; D remains ambiguous. Germline V lookup: CDR1 SGHTA, CDR2 FQGNSA. With 7 bases removed from V and 6 bases from J, the gap between germline ends came to 15 bases. The CDR3 has 14 amino acids. The CDR3 protein is CASTPSARPGELFF. For the CDR3, the DNA is TGTGCCAGCACCCCAAGCGCCAGGCCCGGGGAGCTGTTTTTT.

The V call is TRBV27, the J call TRBJ2-3; the match to TRBD2 covers 9 bases. With 8 bases clipped from V and 8 bases from J, the junction kept 11 bases outside the gene matches. The CDR3 covers 14 residues. Germline values: CDR1 MNHEY, CDR2 SMNVEV (reference sequence). The CDR3 protein is CASGRTSARGTQYF. For the CDR3, the DNA is TGTGCCAGCGGGAGGACTAGCGCACGCGGTACGCAGTATTTT.

This clonotype was picked up a small number of times. The chain combines TRBV20-1 with TRBJ1-5; D unresolved. Germline CDR1 reads DFQATT; CDR2 reads SNEGSKA (reference sequence). Trimming cost V 6 bases and J 1 base, with 13 bases left between them. The CDR3 consists of 14 residues. In DNA, the CDR3 is TGCAGTGCGGCGTCGAGTATAAGCAATCAGCCCCAGCATTTT. Amino acid sequence: CSAASSISNQPQHF.

This clonotype was found a few times. CDR3 sequence: CASRGRNYGYTF. DNA of the CDR3: TGTGCCAGCCGGGGGCGAAACTATGGCTACACCTTC. The chain combines TRBV7-9 with TRBJ1-2; a weak D match, TRBD1 (6 bases). Germline V gives CDR1 SEHNR, CDR2 FQNEAQ (reference sequence). The CDR3 has 12 amino acids. Trimming cost V 8 bases and J 2 bases, with 9 bases left between them. The full variable domain, in which reference TRBV7-9 and TRBJ1-2 provide the parts outside the CDR3, is DTGVSQNPRHKITKRGQNVTFRCDPISEHNRLYWYRQTLGQGPEFLTYFQNEAQLEKSRLLSDRFSAERPKGSFSTLEIQRTEQGDSAMYLCASRGRNYGYTFGSGTRLTVV.

This clonotype was detected only a few times. The chain links TRBV4-2 to TRBJ2-5; possible D gene TRBD1, 6 bases. V was shortened by 4 bases and J by 5 bases, with 17 bases between the two germline ends. CDR3 length: 15 residues. CDR1 and CDR2 from the germline V gene are LGHNA and YNFKEQ. CDR3 nucleotide sequence: TGTGCCAGCAGCCGCCAAACGGCAGGGGTTGAGACCCAGTACTTC. This gives the protein CASSRQTAGVETQYF.

The rearrangement links TRBV20-1 to TRBJ2-2, with D perhaps matching TRBD1 (5 bases). CDR3 length: 12 residues. CDR1 and CDR2 (germline): DFQATT, SNEGSKA (reference sequence). V was pared by 2 bases and J by 6 bases, with 7 bases between. In nucleotides, the CDR3 is TGCAGTGCTAGATGGGGCCCCGGGGAGCTGTTTTTT. It translates to CSARWGPGELFF.

In this sample, this clonotype turned up many times. The CDR3 loop is CATSDTRDRGGTDTQYF. CDR3 nucleotides: TGTGCCACCAGTGATACCCGGGACAGGGGTGGGACAGATACGCAGTATTTT. This chain joins TRBV24-1 and TRBJ2-3; 10 bases agree with TRBD1. Germline V CDR1 and CDR2: KGHDR, SFDVKD. The junction had 8 bases not matched to a gene; V was cut back by 3 bases and J by 3 bases. This CDR3 is built from 17 residues.

The V call is TRBV12-3 or TRBV12-4, the J call TRBJ2-7; D not resolved. V was shortened by 6 bases and J by 3 bases, with 12 bases between the two germline ends. The CDR3 has 13 amino acids. The CDR3 here is CASSELPIYEQYF. CDR3 coding DNA: TGTGCCAGCAGCGAACTGCCGATCTACGAGCAGTACTTC.

The chain joins TRBV15 to TRBJ2-5; D is possibly TRBD2 (5 bases). V was shortened by 3 bases and J by 7 bases, with 12 bases between the two germline ends. CDR3 length: 13 residues. Germline loops: CDR1 LNHNV, CDR2 YYDKDF (reference sequence). The CDR3 DNA sequence: TGTGCCACCAGCAGGGGCCTCGAGGGGACCCAGTACTTC. It is translated as CATSRGLEGTQYF. Combining the CDR3 with reference TRBV15 and TRBJ2-5 gives the whole variable domain DAMVIQNPRYQVTQFGKPVTLSCSQTLNHNVMYWYQQKSSQAPKLLFHYYDKDFNNEADTPDNFQSRRPNTSFCFLDIRSPGLGDTAMYLCATSRGLEGTQYFGPGTRLLVL.

The rearrangement links TRBV11-2 to TRBJ2-7; D may be TRBD1 (5 bases). The CDR3 loop spans 12 amino acids. Trimming shortened V by 4 bases and J by 4 bases, and 8 bases separated the two germline ends. From germline, CDR1 is SGHAT and CDR2 FQNNGV. CDR3 coding DNA: TGTGCCAGCAGCTCGTACAGGTACGAGCAGTACTTC. It yields the protein CASSSYRYEQYF.

This clonotype was seen at least ten times. The chain employs TRBV5-1 and TRBJ2-2; no definite D call. With 1 base removed from V and 4 bases from J, the gap between germline ends came to 11 bases. CDR3 length equals 15 residues. The germline V gene encodes CDR1 SGHRS and CDR2 YFSETQ. CDR3 sequence reads: CASSLSLVITGELFF. The CDR3 DNA is TGCGCCAGCAGCTTGAGCCTAGTTATCACCGGGGAGCTGTTTTTT.

In its sample, this clonotype was seen a few times. CDR3 loop: CASRPGEETQYF. In nucleotides, the CDR3 is TGTGCCAGCAGACCAGGAGAAGAGACCCAGTACTTC. The chain combines TRBV12-3 or TRBV12-4 with TRBJ2-5, with D unresolved. This CDR3 region has 12 residues. Trimming stripped 6 bases from V and 3 bases from J, with 8 bases between.

V is TRBV5-6 and J is TRBJ2-3; 9 bases are shared with TRBD1. The CDR3 is 15 amino acids. V lost 3 bases, J lost 2 bases, and 4 bases stayed unmatched. Germline V CDR1 and CDR2: SGHDT, YYEEEE. This CDR3 is CASSSGTGNTDTQYF. DNA for the CDR3: TGTGCCAGCAGCTCAGGGACAGGGAACACAGATACGCAGTATTTT.

V gene TRBV30 combines with J gene TRBJ1-3, with 8 bases aligning to TRBD1. Trimming cost V 4 bases and J 8 bases; bases outside gene matches: 10. The CDR3 runs to 14 residues. CDR1 and CDR2 (germline): GTSNPN, SVGIG (reference sequence). The CDR3 nucleotides read TGTGCCTGGACCTACGAGGACAGGGTTGACACCATATATTTT. It yields the protein CAWTYEDRVDTIYF.